This T cell receptor beta chain appears in the sequencing data of a study of blood T cell repertoires in COVID-19. Cohorts were assigned according to the clinical history that participants reported. Germline V lookup: CDR1 MNHEY, CDR2 SMNVEV (reference sequence). The CDR3 runs to 18 residues. V dropped 4 bases and J dropped 0 bases, with 16 bases sitting between them. This table comes from immunoSEQ multiplex PCR, and its TCRdb copy is limited to in-frame clones, with some not included. In the table there are approximately 280,000 clones, 85% to 90% of which are singletons. The TCR comes from a woman aged 18-29 years with acute COVID-19. V and J are TRBV27 and TRBJ2-6, with D perhaps matching TRBD2 (7 bases). Sequenced sample: PBMCs or T cells enriched from blood (not recorded which). CDR3 nucleotide sequence: TGTGCCAGCAGTTCCACCCGGGGGGCGCTCTCTGGGGCCAACGTCCTGACTTTC. Amino acids: CASSSTRGALSGANVLTF.